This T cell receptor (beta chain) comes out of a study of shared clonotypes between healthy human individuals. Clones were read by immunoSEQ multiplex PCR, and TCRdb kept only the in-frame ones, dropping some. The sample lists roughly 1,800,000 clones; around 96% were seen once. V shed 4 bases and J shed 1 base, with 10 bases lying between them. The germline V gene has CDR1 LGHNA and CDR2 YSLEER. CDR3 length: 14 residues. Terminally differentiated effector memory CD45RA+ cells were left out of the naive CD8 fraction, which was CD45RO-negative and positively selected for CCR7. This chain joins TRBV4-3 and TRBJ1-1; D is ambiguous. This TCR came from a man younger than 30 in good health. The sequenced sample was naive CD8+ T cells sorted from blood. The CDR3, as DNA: TGCGCCAGCAGCCCAGATCAGAGGAACACTGAAGCTTTCTTT. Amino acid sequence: CASSPDQRNTEAFF.